The 21 T cell receptor beta chains listed next were all sequenced from one sample in a study of post-analysis software for immune sequencing data. Regarding the study as a whole: Patients showed TRBV5-6, TRBV5-1 and TRBV20-1 among roughly 5 TRBV segments more frequent than in controls.

TCR beta cDNA libraries had unique molecular identifiers. Using its own MiXCR run on the PCR reads, TCRdb lists one record per CDR3 protein. The sample has 600,000 to 750,000 distinct CDR3 sequences; more than 50% are singletons. No antigen is known for these receptors. Sequencing used blood. Receptors were obtained from a girl aged 2 to 10 with multiple sclerosis.

This chain uses TRBV7-9 with TRBJ2-1; 9 nucleotides match TRBD2. This CDR3 is 16 amino acids long. Germline trimming cut 5 bases from V and 9 bases from J; bases unmatched to any gene: 14. The V gene's germline CDR1 is SEHNR and CDR2 FQNEAQ (reference sequence). The CDR3 DNA sequence: TGTGCCAGCAGCGCCCCGGGTAATCTAGCGGGGTTTGAGCAGTTCTTC. Its translation: CASSAPGNLAGFEQFF.

The chain combines TRBV10-3 with TRBJ2-3; maybe TRBD2 (6 bases). Trimming left V 6 bases short and J 2 bases short, with 15 bases between. CDR1 and CDR2 (germline): ENHRY, SYGVKD. The CDR3 runs to 15 residues. The CDR3 DNA is TGTGCCATCAGGCCGACTAGTTGGATCACAGATACGCAGTATTTT. Protein: CAIRPTSWITDTQYF.

The gene calls are TRBV7-8 and TRBJ2-5; D assignment may be TRBD1 or TRBD2 (5 bases each). The last part of the DNA fits TRBJ2-7 better; the J call may be wrong. CDR3 size: 15 residues. The germline V gene has CDR1 SGHVS and CDR2 FQNEAQ. CDR3 sequence reads: CASSLARDRSYEQYF. The CDR3 DNA sequence: TGTGCCAGCAGCTTAGCCCGGGACCGATCCTACGAGCAGTACTTC.

The chain uses TRBV27 and TRBJ1-2; possible D gene TRBD1, 6 bases. The CDR3 extends over 14 amino acids. Trimming removed 3 bases from V and 8 bases from J, with 16 bases in between. Germline lookup yields CDR1 MNHEY and CDR2 SMNVEV (reference sequence). CDR3 sequence (DNA): TGTGCCAGCAGTTTTAGTGGGGGGCGTCGAGGCTACACCTTC. Amino acids: CASSFSGGRRGYTF.

Here the CDR3 DNA reads TGTGCCAGCACCTCCTCCTCAGGGTGGTGGAATCAGCCCCAGCATTTT. It encodes CASTSSSGWWNQPQHF. This chain links TRBV12-3 or TRBV12-4 with TRBJ1-5; D may be TRBD1 (5 bases). Trimming removed 7 bases from V and 4 bases from J, with 20 bases in between. The CDR3 covers 16 residues.

The chain carries TRBV12-3 or TRBV12-4 and TRBJ2-1; TRBD2 matches 10 bases. The CDR3 spans 16 residues. V shed 5 bases, J shed 6 bases, and the junction held 10 bases outside the gene matches. Here the CDR3 reads CASSPQLAGRRNEQFF. CDR3 in DNA: TGTGCCAGCAGTCCCCAACTAGCGGGACGGCGCAATGAGCAGTTCTTC.

CDR3 sequence reads: CASSLDGGLAPKQYF. The CDR3 bases are TGTGCCAGCAGCTTGGACGGGGGCCTAGCGCCCAAACAGTACTTC. The chain joins TRBV5-5 to TRBJ2-5; perhaps D is TRBD1 or TRBD2 (6 bases each). This CDR3 is built from 15 residues. V was clipped by 0 bases and J by 11 bases, with 20 bases between them. The germline CDR1 and CDR2 sequences are SGHKS and YYEKEE (reference sequence).

V usage is TRBV3-1 and J usage is TRBJ2-3; D not resolved. With 1 base removed from V and 4 bases from J, the gap between germline ends came to 9 bases. CDR3 length: 14 amino acids. Germline CDR1 and CDR2: LGHDT and YNNKEL (reference sequence). CDR3: CASSQVKESDTQYF. The CDR3 bases are TGTGCCAGCAGCCAAGTCAAGGAGTCAGATACGCAGTATTTT.

This clonotype was seen only once. The CDR3 nucleotides read TGTGCCAGCAGCTCGTCGCGCAGGGGGAGGGAGACCCAGTACTTC. Translation: CASSSSRRGRETQYF. The gene calls are TRBV7-2 and TRBJ2-5, with D tentatively TRBD1 (7 bases). This CDR3 is 15 amino acids long. Germline CDR1 and CDR2: SGHTA and FQGNSA. The V end lost 4 bases, the J end lost 5 bases, and 17 bases lay between the germline ends.

This chain joins TRBV5-5 and TRBJ1-2, with 11 bases identical to TRBD1. Germline V gene lookup returns CDR1 SGHKS and CDR2 YYEKEE (reference sequence). The CDR3 is made up of 16 amino acids. V shed 1 base and J 4 bases; nucleotides not matched to a gene: 6. CDR3 region: CASSLKGQGDGYGYTF. For the CDR3, the DNA is TGTGCCAGCAGCTTGAAGGGACAGGGGGACGGCTATGGCTACACCTTC.

This rearrangement joins TRBV10-3 to TRBJ2-5; D uncertain. V lost 4 bases, J lost 2 bases, and 17 bases lay in between. Germline CDR1 and CDR2: ENHRY and SYGVKD. CDR3 length: 16 amino acids. The CDR3 nucleotides read TGTGCCATCAGTGGGGTTAAAGCCCAGGTTCAAGAGACCCAGTACTTC. As protein: CAISGVKAQVQETQYF.

This clonotype was detected only once. This chain links TRBV18 with TRBJ1-4; D unresolved. V lost 5 bases and J 0 bases, leaving 7 bases between the germline ends. The CDR3 loop spans 14 amino acids. Germline CDR1 and CDR2: KGHSH and LQKENI. The CDR3: CASSGPATNEKLFF. CDR3 sequence (DNA): TGTGCCAGCTCAGGCCCTGCAACTAATGAAAAACTGTTTTTT. The whole variable domain, remainder taken from reference TRBV18 and TRBJ1-4, is NAGVMQNPRHLVRRRGQEARLRCSPMKGHSHVYWYRQLPEEGLKFMVYLQKENIIDESGMPKERFSAEFPKEGPSILRIQQVVRGDSAAYFCASSGPATNEKLFFGSGTQLSVL.

The sample holds a few counts of this clonotype. This chain links TRBV2 with TRBJ2-7, with D uncertain. V dropped 2 bases and J dropped 4 bases, with 6 bases sitting between them. The germline V gene encodes CDR1 SNHLY and CDR2 FYNNEI. The CDR3 consists of 12 residues. CDR3 sequence (DNA): TGTGCCAGCAGTGAAAGCTTGTACGAGCAGTACTTC. Protein product: CASSESLYEQYF.

A remark on this clonotype: At one end, the junction sequence differs from germline, possibly due to a read error. The chain is built from TRBV4-2 and TRBJ1-2, with D perhaps TRBD1 (6 bases). Germline CDR1 reads LGHNA; CDR2 reads YNFKEQ. CDR3 length: 14 residues. This CDR3 reads CVSSQEDSMGGYTF. The CDR3, as DNA: TGTGTCAGCAGCCAAGAGGACAGTATGGGCGGCTACACCTTC.

J is TRBJ2-1 and V is TRBV20-1, with 9 bases that match TRBD2. Germline V lookup: CDR1 DFQATT, CDR2 SNEGSKA (reference sequence). The CDR3 has 15 residues. After removal of 3 bases from V and 4 bases from J, the junction contained 7 bases not matched to a gene. CDR3 DNA sequence: TGCAGTGCTAGTCGACTAGCGGATTTTTACAATGAGCAGTTCTTC. It specifies CSASRLADFYNEQFF.

This chain connects TRBV20-1 to TRBJ2-7, with D perhaps TRBD1 or TRBD2 (5 bases each). CDR3 length: 13 residues. Germline V gene lookup returns CDR1 DFQATT and CDR2 SNEGSKA (reference sequence). Deletions cut 5 bases from V and 8 bases from J, with 19 bases between. CDR3 bases: TGCAGTGCTGGCCGGGACGGTACTACGCAGCAGTACTTC. It encodes CSAGRDGTTQQYF.

The CDR3 nucleotides are TGCAGTGTGGCCCTGTTGAACACTGAAGCTTTCTTT. It translates to CSVALLNTEAFF. The rearrangement links TRBV20-1 to TRBJ1-1, with D uncertain. This CDR3 has 12 amino acids. Looked up from germline, CDR1 is DFQATT and CDR2 is SNEGSKA (reference sequence). Trimming shortened V by 7 bases and J by 0 bases, and 9 bases separated the two germline ends.

The chain uses TRBV7-9 and TRBJ2-1; the D is unclear. The CDR3 sequence is 14 residues long. V dropped 3 bases and J dropped 8 bases, with 14 bases sitting between them. Germline values: CDR1 SEHNR, CDR2 FQNEAQ (reference sequence). CDR3 sequence: CASSLVGIGDEQFF. CDR3 sequence (DNA): TGTGCCAGCAGCTTGGTGGGGATAGGCGATGAGCAGTTCTTC.

The chain couples TRBV20-1 to TRBJ2-1; TRBD2 matches at 9 bases. CDR3 size: 14 residues. Germline CDR1 is DFQATT and CDR2 is SNEGSKA (reference sequence). V shed 5 bases and J 5 bases; nucleotides not matched to a gene: 7. CDR3 in amino acids: CSAYSGSGDNEQFF. CDR3 DNA: TGCAGTGCTTATAGCGGGAGTGGGGACAATGAGCAGTTCTTC.

V gene TRBV7-2 combines with J gene TRBJ2-1; D gene ambiguous. This CDR3 contains 14 residues. Per germline, CDR1 SGHTA and CDR2 FQGNSA. V was trimmed by 6 bases and J by 5 bases, leaving 14 bases between them. CDR3 nucleotide sequence: TGTGCCAGCAGTGTCGCCTACCATGACAATGAGCAGTTCTTC. Translated: CASSVAYHDNEQFF.

This clonotype was seen only a few times. This chain links TRBV10-3 with TRBJ2-1; 10 bases fit TRBD2. V lost 4 bases, J lost 8 bases, and 5 bases stayed unmatched. The germline V gene has CDR1 ENHRY and CDR2 SYGVKD. CDR3 length: 14 amino acids. CDR3: CAISALAGKDEQFF. The CDR3 DNA follows: TGTGCCATCAGTGCACTAGCGGGAAAGGATGAGCAGTTCTTC.